Reported below is one T cell receptor beta chain. Its specificity is unknown. The sample comes from a study of graft-versus-host responses after intestinal transplantation. General study results and limits: The study associated peak circulating GvH clone levels with early post-transplant HvG declines. Investigators detected GvH clones in recipient marrow, with some emerging earlier in ileum or blood.

Clones were read by immunoSEQ multiplex PCR, and TCRdb kept only the in-frame ones, dropping some. The data show around 100,000 clones, roughly nine tenths seen once. Germline V gene lookup returns CDR1 SGHTA and CDR2 FQGNSA. J gave up 0 bases and V 5 bases, and 3 bases lay outside the gene matches. CDR3 length equals 15 residues. The source material was unstimulated CD4+ T cells sorted from spleen or lymph node cells, sampled before transplant. V gene TRBV7-2 combines with J gene TRBJ2-3; 9 nucleotides align to TRBD2. The receptor comes from a human donor who was the organ donor for an intestinal transplant. CDR3 residues: CASSRLAESTDTQYF. The CDR3 region has the DNA TGTGCCAGCAGCCGACTAGCGGAGAGCACAGATACGCAGTATTTT.